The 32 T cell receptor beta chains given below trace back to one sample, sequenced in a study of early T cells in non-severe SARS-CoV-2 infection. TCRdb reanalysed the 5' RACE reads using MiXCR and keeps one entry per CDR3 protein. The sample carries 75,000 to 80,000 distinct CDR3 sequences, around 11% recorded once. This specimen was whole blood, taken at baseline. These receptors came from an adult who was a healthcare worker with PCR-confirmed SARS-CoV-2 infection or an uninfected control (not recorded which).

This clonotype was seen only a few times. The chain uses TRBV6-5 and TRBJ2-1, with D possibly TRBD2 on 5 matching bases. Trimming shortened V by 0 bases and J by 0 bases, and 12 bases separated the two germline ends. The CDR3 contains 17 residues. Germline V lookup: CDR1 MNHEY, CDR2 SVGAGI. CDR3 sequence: CASSYSARTSSYNEQFF. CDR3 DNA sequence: TGTGCCAGCAGTTACTCGGCAAGAACTAGCTCCTACAATGAGCAGTTCTTC.

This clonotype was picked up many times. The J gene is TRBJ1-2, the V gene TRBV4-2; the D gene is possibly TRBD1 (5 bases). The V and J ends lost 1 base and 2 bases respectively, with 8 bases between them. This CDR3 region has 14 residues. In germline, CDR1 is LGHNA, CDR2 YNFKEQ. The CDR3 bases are TGTGCCAGCAGCCAAGCCGGGGCGAACTATGGCTACACCTTC. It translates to CASSQAGANYGYTF.

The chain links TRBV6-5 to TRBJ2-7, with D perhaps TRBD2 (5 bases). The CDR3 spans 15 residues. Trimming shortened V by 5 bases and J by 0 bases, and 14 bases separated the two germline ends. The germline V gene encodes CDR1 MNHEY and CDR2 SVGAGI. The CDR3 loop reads CASSNRGTPSYEQYF. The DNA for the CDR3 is TGTGCCAGCAGTAATCGGGGAACACCCTCCTACGAGCAGTACTTC.

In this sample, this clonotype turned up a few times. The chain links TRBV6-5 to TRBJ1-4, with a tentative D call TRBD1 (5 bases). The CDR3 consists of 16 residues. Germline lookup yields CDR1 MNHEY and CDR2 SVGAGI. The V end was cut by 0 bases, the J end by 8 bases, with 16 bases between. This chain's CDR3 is CASSYSISGAGEKLFF. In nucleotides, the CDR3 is TGTGCCAGCAGTTACTCGATCTCCGGGGCTGGGGAAAAACTGTTTTTT.

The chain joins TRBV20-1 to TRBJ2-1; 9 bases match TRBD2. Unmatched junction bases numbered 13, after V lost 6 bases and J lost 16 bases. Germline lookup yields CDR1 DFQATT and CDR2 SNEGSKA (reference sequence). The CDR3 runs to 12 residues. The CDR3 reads CSALSSGVGEFF. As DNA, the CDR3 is TGCAGTGCGCTATCTAGCGGGGTGGGGGAATTCTTC.

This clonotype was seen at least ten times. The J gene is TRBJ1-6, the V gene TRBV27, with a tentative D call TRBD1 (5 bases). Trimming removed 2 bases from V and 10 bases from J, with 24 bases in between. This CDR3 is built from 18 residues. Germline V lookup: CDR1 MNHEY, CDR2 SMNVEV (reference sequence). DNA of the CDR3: TGTGCCAGCAGTTTAGTGGGGAAACAAGGGGTCTTAAACTCACCCCTCCACTTT. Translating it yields CASSLVGKQGVLNSPLHF.

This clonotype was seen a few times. CDR3 residues: CASSVGSVSYNEQFF. DNA for the CDR3: TGTGCCAGCAGCGTAGGTTCAGTCTCCTACAATGAGCAGTTCTTC. The chain has TRBV9 and TRBJ2-1; D not certain. The CDR3 is 15 residues long. The germline gives CDR1 SGDLS, CDR2 YYNGEE. The V and J ends lost 0 bases and 0 bases respectively, with 7 bases between them.

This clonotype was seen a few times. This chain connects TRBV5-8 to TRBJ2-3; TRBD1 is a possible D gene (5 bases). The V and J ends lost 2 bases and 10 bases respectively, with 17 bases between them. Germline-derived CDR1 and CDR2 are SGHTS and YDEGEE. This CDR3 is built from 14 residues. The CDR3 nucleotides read TGTGCCAGCAGCTTAGGGGTACTCCATACGGCGCAGTATTTT. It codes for CASSLGVLHTAQYF.

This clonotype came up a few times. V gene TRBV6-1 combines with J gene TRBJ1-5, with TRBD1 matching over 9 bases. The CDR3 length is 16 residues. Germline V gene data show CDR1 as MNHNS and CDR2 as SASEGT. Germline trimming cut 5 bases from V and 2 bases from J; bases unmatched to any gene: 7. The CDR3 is CASSPGTGIGNQPQHF. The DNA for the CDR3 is TGTGCCAGCAGTCCCGGGACAGGGATCGGCAATCAGCCCCAGCATTTT.

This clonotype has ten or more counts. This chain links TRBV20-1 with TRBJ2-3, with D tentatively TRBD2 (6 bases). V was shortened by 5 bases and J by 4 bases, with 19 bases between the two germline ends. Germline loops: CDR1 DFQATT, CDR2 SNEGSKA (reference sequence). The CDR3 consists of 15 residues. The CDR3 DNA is TGCAGTGCTTTGGGGACTCTTACAAATCCAGATACGCAGTATTTT. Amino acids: CSALGTLTNPDTQYF.

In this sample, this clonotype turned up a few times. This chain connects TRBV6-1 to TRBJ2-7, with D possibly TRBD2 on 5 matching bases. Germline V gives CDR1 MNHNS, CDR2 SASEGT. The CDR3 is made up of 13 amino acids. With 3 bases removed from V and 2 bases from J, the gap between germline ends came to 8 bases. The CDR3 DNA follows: TGTGCCAGCAGTGATTCGGGGACCTACGAGCAGTACTTC. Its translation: CASSDSGTYEQYF.

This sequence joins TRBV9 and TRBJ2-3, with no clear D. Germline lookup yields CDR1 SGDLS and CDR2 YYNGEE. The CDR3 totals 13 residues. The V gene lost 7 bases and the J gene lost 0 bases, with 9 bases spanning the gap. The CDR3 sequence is CASGPSSTDTQYF. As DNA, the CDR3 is TGTGCCAGCGGTCCCTCAAGCACAGATACGCAGTATTTT. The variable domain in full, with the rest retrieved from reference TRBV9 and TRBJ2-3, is DSGVTQTPKHLITATGQRVTLRCSPRSGDLSVYWYQQSLDQGLQFLIQYYNGEERAKGNILERFSAQQFPDLHSELNLSSLELGDSALYFCASGPSSTDTQYFGPGTRLTVL.

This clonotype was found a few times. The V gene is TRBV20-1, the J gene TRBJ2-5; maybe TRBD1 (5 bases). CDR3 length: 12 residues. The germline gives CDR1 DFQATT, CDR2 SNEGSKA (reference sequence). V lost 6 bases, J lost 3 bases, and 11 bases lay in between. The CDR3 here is CSATRQKETQYF. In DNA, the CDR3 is TGCAGTGCCACCCGACAGAAAGAGACCCAGTACTTC.

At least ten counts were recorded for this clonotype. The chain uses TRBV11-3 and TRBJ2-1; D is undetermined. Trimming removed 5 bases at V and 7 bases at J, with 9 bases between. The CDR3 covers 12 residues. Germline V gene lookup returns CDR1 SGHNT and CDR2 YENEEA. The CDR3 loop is CASSLQGNEQFF. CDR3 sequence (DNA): TGTGCCAGCAGCCTTCAAGGGAATGAGCAGTTCTTC.

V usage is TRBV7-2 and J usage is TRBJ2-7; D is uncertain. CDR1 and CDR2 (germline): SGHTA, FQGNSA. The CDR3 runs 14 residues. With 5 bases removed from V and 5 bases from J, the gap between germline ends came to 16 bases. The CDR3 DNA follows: TGTGCCAGCAGCATCCGGACGTTCTCGAACGAGCAGTACTTC. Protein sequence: CASSIRTFSNEQYF.

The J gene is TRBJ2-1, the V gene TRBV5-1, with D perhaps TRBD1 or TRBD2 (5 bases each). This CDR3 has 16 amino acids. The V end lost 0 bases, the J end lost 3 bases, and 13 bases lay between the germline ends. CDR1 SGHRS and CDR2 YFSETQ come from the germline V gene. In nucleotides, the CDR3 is TGCGCCAGCAGCTTGGTGGTGGGGGTAAACTACAATGAGCAGTTCTTC. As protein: CASSLVVGVNYNEQFF.

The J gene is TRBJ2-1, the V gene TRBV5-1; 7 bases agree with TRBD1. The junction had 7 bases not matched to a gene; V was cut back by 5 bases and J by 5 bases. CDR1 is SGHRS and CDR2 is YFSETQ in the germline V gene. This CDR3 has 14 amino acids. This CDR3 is CASRGGSHHNEQFF. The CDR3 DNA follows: TGCGCCAGCAGAGGGGGCTCACACCACAATGAGCAGTTCTTC.

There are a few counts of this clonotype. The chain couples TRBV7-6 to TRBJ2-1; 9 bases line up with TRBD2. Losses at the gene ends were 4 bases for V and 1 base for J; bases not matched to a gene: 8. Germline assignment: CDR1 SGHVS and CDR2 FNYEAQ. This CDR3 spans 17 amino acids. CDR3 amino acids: CASSYNQRGASYNEQFF. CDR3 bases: TGTGCCAGCAGCTATAACCAGCGGGGGGCGTCCTACAATGAGCAGTTCTTC.

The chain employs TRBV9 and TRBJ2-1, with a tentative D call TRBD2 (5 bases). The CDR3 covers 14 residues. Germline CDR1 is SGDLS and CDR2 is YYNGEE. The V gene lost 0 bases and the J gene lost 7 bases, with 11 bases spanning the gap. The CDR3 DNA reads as TGTGCCAGCAGCGTAGATCTACCGGGAAATGAGCAGTTCTTC. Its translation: CASSVDLPGNEQFF.

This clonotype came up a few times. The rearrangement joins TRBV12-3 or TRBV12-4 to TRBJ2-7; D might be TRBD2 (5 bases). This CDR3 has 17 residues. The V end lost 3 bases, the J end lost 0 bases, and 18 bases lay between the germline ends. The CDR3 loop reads CASSFRSRGWSSYEQYF. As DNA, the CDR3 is TGTGCCAGCAGTTTTCGGTCTCGAGGGTGGAGCTCCTACGAGCAGTACTTC.

The CDR3 sequence: CASSTTGSDTQYF. The CDR3 DNA reads as TGTGCCAGCAGCACCACAGGGTCAGATACGCAGTATTTT. The genes are TRBV13 and TRBJ2-3; D possibly corresponds to TRBD1 (6 bases). CDR3 length equals 13 residues. Per germline, CDR1 PRHDT and CDR2 FYEKMQ (reference sequence). Trimming shortened V by 5 bases and J by 4 bases, and 10 bases separated the two germline ends. The full variable domain, its missing parts supplied by reference TRBV13 and TRBJ2-3, is AAGVIQSPRHLIKEKRETATLKCYPIPRHDTVYWYQQGPGQDPQFLISFYEKMQSDKGSIPDRFSAQQFSDYHSELNMSSLELGDSALYFCASSTTGSDTQYFGPGTRLTVL.

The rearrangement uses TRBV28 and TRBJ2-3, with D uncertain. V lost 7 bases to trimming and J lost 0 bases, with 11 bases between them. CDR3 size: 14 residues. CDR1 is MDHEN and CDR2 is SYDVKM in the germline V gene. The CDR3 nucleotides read TGTGCCAGCAATAGACTTTCTAGCACAGATACGCAGTATTTT. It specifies CASNRLSSTDTQYF.

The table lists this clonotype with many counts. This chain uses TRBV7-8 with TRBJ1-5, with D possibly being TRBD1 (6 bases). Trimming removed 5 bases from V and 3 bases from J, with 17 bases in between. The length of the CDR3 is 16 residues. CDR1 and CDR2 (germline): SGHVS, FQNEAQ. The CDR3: CASSRDLNRANQPQHF. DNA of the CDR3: TGTGCCAGCAGCCGAGATCTTAACAGGGCCAATCAGCCCCAGCATTTT. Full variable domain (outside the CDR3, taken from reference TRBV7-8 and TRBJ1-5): GAGVSQSPRYKVAKRGQDVALRCDPISGHVSLFWYQQALGQGPEFLTYFQNEAQLDKSGLPSDRFFAERPEGSVSTLKIQRTQQEDSAVYLCASSRDLNRANQPQHFGDGTRLSIL.

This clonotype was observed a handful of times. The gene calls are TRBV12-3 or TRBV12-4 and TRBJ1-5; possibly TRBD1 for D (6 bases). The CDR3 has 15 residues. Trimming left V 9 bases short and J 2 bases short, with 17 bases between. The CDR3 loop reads CASGGAGAGNQPQHF. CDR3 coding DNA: TGTGCCAGTGGGGGCGCAGGGGCCGGCAATCAGCCCCAGCATTTT.

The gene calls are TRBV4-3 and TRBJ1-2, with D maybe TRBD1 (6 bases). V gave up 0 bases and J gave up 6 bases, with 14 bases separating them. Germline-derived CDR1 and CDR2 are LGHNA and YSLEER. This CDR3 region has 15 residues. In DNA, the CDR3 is TGCGCCAGCAGCCAAGACCCCCGGACAGTAGATGGCTACACCTTC. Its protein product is CASSQDPRTVDGYTF.

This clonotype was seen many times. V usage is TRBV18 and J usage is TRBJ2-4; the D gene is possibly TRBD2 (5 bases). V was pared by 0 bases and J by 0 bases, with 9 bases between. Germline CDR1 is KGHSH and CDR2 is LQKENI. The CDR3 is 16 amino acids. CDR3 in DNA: TGTGCCAGCTCACCACCGGACGGGATAGCCAAAAACATTCAGTACTTC. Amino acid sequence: CASSPPDGIAKNIQYF.

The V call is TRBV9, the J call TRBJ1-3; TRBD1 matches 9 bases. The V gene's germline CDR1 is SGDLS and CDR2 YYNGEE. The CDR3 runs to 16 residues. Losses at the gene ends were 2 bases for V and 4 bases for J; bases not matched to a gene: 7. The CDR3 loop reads CASSVSGQGSGNTIYF. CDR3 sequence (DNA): TGTGCCAGCAGCGTGTCCGGACAGGGGAGCGGAAACACCATATATTTT.

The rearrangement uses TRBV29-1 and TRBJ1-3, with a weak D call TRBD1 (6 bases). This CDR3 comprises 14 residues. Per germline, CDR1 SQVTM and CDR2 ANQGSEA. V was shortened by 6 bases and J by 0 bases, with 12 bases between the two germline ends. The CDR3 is CSVQGHSSGNTIYF. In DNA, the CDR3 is TGCAGCGTCCAGGGACACAGCTCTGGAAACACCATATATTTT.

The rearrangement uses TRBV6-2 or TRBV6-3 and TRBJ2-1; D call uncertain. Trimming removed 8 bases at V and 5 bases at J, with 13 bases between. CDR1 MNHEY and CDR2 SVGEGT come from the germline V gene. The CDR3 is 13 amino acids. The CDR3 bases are TGTGCCAGCGGTGGTGTGCCCAACAATGAGCAGTTCTTC. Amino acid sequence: CASGGVPNNEQFF.

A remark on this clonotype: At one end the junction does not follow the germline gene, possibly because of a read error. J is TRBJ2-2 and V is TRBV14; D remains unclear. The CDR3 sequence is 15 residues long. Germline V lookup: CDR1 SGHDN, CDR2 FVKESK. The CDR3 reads CASNQISGYTGELFF. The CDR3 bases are TGTGCCAGCAACCAAATATCAGGATACACCGGGGAGCTGTTTTTT.

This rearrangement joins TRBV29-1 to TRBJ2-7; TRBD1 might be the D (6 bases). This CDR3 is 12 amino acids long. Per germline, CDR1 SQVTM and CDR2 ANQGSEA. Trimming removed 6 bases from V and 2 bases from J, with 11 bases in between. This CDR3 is CSVLTGPYEQYF. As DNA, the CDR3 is TGCAGCGTGCTGACAGGACCCTACGAGCAGTACTTC.

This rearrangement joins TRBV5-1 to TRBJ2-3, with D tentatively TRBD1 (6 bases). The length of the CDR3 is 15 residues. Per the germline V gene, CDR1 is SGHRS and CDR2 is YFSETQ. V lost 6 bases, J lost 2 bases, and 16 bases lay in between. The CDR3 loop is CASTQAGTTTDTQYF. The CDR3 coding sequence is TGCGCCAGCACCCAAGCCGGGACAACCACAGATACGCAGTATTTT. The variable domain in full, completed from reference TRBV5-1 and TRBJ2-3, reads KAGVTQTPRYLIKTRGQQVTLSCSPISGHRSVSWYQQTPGQGLQFLFEYFSETQRNKGNFPGRFSGRQFSNSRSEMNVSTLELGDSALYLCASTQAGTTTDTQYFGPGTRLTVL.